The source of this T cell receptor (beta chain) is a study of OX40 agonist ivuxolimab in advanced cancers. Turning to the overall study: The costimulatory receptor OX40 (CD134) was targeted by ivuxolimab, a fully human IgG2 agonistic monoclonal antibody. Intravenous ivuxolimab was administered to patients every 2 weeks at six dose levels: 0.01, 0.1, 0.3, 1.5, 3 and 10 mg/kg. Of the 50 or so patients in dose escalation, about 19 had hepatocellular carcinoma, some 15 had melanoma, 9 had renal cell carcinoma and 9 had head and neck cancer. In the dose-escalation cohort, approximately 80% of patients were male, and the mean age was approximately 60 years with a range of roughly 20 to 80. Prior anti-PD-1, anti-PD-L1 or anti-CTLA-4 therapy was permitted, and about two fifths of dose-escalation patients had received checkpoint inhibitors. Three dose-escalation patients achieved partial responses, one with hepatocellular carcinoma and two with cutaneous melanoma. The purpose of peripheral TCRbeta sequencing was to test whether ivuxolimab changed TCR sequence diversity and led to clonal T-cell expansion. The monotherapy dose-escalation portion (N of about 50 patients) of the phase I ivuxolimab trial is reported in the paper.

Sequences SGHDN (CDR1) and FVKESK (CDR2) are obtained from the germline V gene. Taken from cysteine to phenylalanine, the CDR3 has 17 residues. Solely the CDR3 DNA is kept, with 51 bases framed from the first base. V and J lose 1 base and 0 bases, and a span of 16 bases separates them. Paper-wide results and their limitations: Low levels of normalized T-cell clonal expansion were also seen in some patients who did not respond. In partial responders in the 0.1-3.0 mg/kg groups, normalized peripheral clonal expansion was found to be among the lowest, especially among CD8+ T cells. Which antigens the clonally expanded peripheral T cells were specific for was not determined. Clonal expansion of both CD4+ and CD8+ blood T cells was observed from baseline to week 6 at doses 0.1 to 3.0 mg/kg. After ivuxolimab, expanded clones were on average more numerous among CD8+ T cells than among CD4+ T cells.

For sequencing of the TCRbeta CDR3 region, genomic DNA was extracted from the sorted cells. The immunoSEQ Assay was used for sequencing of TCRbeta CDR3 regions. What TCRdb holds here is the immuneACCESS table cut down to in-frame rearrangements. Part of the clones is not present; checked against another copy, under half of the missing clones reflect an unresolved V gene, and the others are unexplained. This sample holds 75,000 to 80,000 clones; around 86% were observed only once. The top ten clones comprise roughly 5.8% of the sample. The trial excluded patients who had a history of autoimmune disease or who were on systemic immunosuppression. Peripheral blood for TCR sequencing was collected from all dose cohorts at baseline, on cycle 4 day 1, and on cycle 7 day 1. The samples were drawn from a first-in-human, open-label, multicenter phase I dose-escalation trial of ivuxolimab. Adults with locally advanced or metastatic melanoma, renal cell carcinoma, hepatocellular carcinoma or head and neck squamous cell carcinoma were enrolled in the trial. Before TCR sequencing, CD4+ T cells and CD8+ T cells from peripheral blood were sorted into separate populations.

On this clone: The antigen it recognizes is unknown. No much larger clonotype is one base removed from it; base qualities were not supplied.

The specimen comprised CD4+ or CD8+ T cells sorted from blood, sampled in a trial of the OX40 agonist ivuxolimab. Here the chain combines TRBV14 and TRBJ2-7, with the D gene not clear enough to name. This clonotype was obtained from an adult with an advanced solid tumor such as melanoma, head and neck, liver or kidney cancer. CDR3 reads: CASSQVSLWPNSYEQYF. The nucleotide sequence is given as TGTGCCAGCAGCCAAGTCTCTCTATGGCCGAACTCCTACGAGCAGTACTTC.